The next 3 T cell receptor beta chains were all read from a single sample in a study of T cell responses to AZD1222 COVID-19 vaccine. Profiling relied on immunoSEQ multiplex PCR, and the TCRdb table lists in-frame clones only, not all of them. The sample shows 120,000 to 150,000 clones, about 91% of them seen only once. The sequencing used peripheral blood, collected 28 days after the second AZD1222 dose. Source of these receptors: an adult who received the AZD1222 COVID-19 vaccine.

This clone was detected only once. The chain joins TRBV2 to TRBJ1-2; the D is unclear. Germline assignment: CDR1 SNHLY and CDR2 FYNNEI. The CDR3 runs to 16 residues. V lost 1 base to trimming and J lost 6 bases, with 18 bases between them. The CDR3 nucleotides read TGTGCCAGCAGTGAAGGGCCACAGTCAGTGATGGATGGCTACACCTTC. This gives the protein CASSEGPQSVMDGYTF.

This sequence joins TRBV6-5 and TRBJ1-6, with D possibly matching TRBD1 (5 bases). Trimming stripped 4 bases from V and 10 bases from J, with 17 bases between. The CDR3 loop spans 15 amino acids. CDR1 and CDR2 (germline): MNHEY, SVGAGI. CDR3 sequence: CASSFYGTPGSPLHF. The CDR3 DNA reads as TGTGCCAGCAGTTTCTACGGGACCCCGGGCTCACCCCTCCACTTT.

This rearrangement joins TRBV30 to TRBJ2-7; 8 nucleotides align to TRBD2. The CDR3 covers 12 residues. J was trimmed by 3 bases and V by 5 bases; bases with no gene match: 3. Germline-derived CDR1 and CDR2 are GTSNPN and SVGIG (reference sequence). CDR3 nucleotide sequence: TGTGCCTGGGCGACTAGCGTCTACGAGCAGTACTTC. This gives the protein CAWATSVYEQYF. The entire variable domain, with the rest obtained from reference TRBV30 and TRBJ2-7, is as follows: SQTIHQWPATLVQPVGSPLSLECTVEGTSNPNLYWYRQAAGRGLQLLFYSVGIGQISSEVPQNLSASRPQDRQFILSSKKLLLSDSGFYLCAWATSVYEQYFGPGTRLTVT.